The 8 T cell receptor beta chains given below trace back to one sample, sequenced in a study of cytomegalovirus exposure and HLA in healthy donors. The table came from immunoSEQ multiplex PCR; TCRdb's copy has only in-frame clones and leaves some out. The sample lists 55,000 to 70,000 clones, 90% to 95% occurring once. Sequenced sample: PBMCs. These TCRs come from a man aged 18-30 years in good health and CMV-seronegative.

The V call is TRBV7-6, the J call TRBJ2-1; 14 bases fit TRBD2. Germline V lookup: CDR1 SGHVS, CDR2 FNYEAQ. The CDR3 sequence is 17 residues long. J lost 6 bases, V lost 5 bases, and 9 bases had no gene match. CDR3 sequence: CASSPGTSGSSLNEQFF. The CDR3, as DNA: TGTGCCAGCAGCCCGGGGACTAGCGGGAGTAGTCTCAATGAGCAGTTCTTC.

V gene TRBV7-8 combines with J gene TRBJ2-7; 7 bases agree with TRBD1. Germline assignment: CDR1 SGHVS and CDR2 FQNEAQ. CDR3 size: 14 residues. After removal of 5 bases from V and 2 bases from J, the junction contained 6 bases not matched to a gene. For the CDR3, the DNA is TGTGCCAGCAGCACTCGACAGGGTCCCTACGAGCAGTACTTC. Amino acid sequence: CASSTRQGPYEQYF.

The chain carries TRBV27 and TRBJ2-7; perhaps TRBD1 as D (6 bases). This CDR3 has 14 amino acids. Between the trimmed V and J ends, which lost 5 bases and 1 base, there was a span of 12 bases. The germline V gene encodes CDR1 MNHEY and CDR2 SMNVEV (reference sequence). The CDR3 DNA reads TGTGCCAGCAGTAACAGGGACGGGTCCTACGAGCAGTACTTC. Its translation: CASSNRDGSYEQYF.

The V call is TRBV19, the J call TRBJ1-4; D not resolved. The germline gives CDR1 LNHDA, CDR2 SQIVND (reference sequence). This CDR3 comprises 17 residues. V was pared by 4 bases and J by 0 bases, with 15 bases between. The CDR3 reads CASSREGPQATNEKLFF. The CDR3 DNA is TGTGCCAGTAGTAGGGAGGGCCCTCAAGCAACTAATGAAAAACTGTTTTTT. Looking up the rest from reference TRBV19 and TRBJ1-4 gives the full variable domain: DGGITQSPKYLFRKEGQNVTLSCEQNLNHDAMYWYRQDPGQGLRLIYYSQIVNDFQKGDIAEGYSVSREKKESFPLTVTSAQKNPTAFYLCASSREGPQATNEKLFFGSGTQLSVL.

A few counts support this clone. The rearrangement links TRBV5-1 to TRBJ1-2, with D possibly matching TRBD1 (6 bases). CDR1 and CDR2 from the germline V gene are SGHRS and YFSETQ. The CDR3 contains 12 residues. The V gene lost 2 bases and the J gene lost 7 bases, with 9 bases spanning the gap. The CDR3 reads CASSFEQGGYTF. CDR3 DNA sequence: TGCGCCAGCAGCTTTGAACAGGGTGGCTACACCTTC.

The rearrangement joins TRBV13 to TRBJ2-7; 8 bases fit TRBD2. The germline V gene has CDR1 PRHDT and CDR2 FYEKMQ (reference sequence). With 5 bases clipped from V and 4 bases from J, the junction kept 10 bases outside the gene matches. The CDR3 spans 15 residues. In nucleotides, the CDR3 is TGTGCCAGCAGCCTCGCGCAGCGGGAGTCTTACGAGCAGTACTTC. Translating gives CASSLAQRESYEQYF.

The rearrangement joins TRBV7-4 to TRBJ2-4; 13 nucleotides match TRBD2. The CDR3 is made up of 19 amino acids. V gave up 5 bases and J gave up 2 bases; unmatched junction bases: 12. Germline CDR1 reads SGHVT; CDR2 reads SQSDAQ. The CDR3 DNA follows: TGTGCCAGCAGCACATGTACCGAGGGACTAGCGGGAACCAAAAACATTCAGTACTTC. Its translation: CASSTCTEGLAGTKNIQYF.

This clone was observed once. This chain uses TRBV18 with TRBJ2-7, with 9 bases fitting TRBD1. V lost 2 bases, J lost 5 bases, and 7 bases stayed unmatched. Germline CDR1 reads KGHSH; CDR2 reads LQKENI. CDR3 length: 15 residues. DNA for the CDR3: TGTGCCAGCTCACCAATCCGGGACAGGGTAAACGAGCAGTACTTC. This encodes CASSPIRDRVNEQYF.